The 13 T cell receptor beta chains below all came from one sample that was sequenced in a study of cytomegalovirus exposure and HLA in healthy donors. Vbeta (60) and Jbeta (13) primers were used in the PCR. Repertoires were generated with immunoSEQ multiplex PCR, while TCRdb's copy carries only in-frame clones and drops some. The sample yields approximately 160,000 clones, about four fifths seen once. The sample consisted of PBMCs. Receptors were obtained from a male donor in good health and CMV-seronegative.

This rearrangement joins TRBV28 to TRBJ2-7, with D perhaps TRBD2 (6 bases). Germline CDR1 is MDHEN and CDR2 is SYDVKM. Trimming took 5 bases from V and 3 from J, leaving 14 bases between them. This CDR3 contains 14 residues. The CDR3 bases are TGTGCCAGCAGTCTGTGGAGGGTTGTCTACGAGCAGTACTTC. Translation: CASSLWRVVYEQYF.

V and J are TRBV7-3 and TRBJ2-3; no definite D call. The CDR3 consists of 12 residues. Trimming took 2 bases from V and 5 from J, leaving 5 bases between them. Germline V gene sequence: CDR1 SGHTA, CDR2 FQGTGA. In DNA, the CDR3 is TGTGCCAGCAGCTTAGCGGAAGATACGCAGTATTTT. Its translation is CASSLAEDTQYF.

The chain recombines TRBV5-4 with TRBJ2-7, with 12 bases that match TRBD1. Germline V gives CDR1 SGHNT, CDR2 YYREEE (reference sequence). CDR3 size: 15 residues. The J segment lost 5 bases and the V segment lost 4 bases, leaving 7 bases of the junction unmatched. The DNA for the CDR3 is TGTGCCAGCAGCGGGCCGGGACAGGGGGCCCACGAGCAGTACTTC. Its protein product is CASSGPGQGAHEQYF.

The chain joins TRBV7-3 to TRBJ2-6, with TRBD2 as a possible D gene (6 bases). Germline loops: CDR1 SGHTA, CDR2 FQGTGA. With 6 bases removed from V and 0 bases from J, the gap between germline ends came to 15 bases. The CDR3 runs to 17 residues. CDR3 in DNA: TGTGCCAGCAGTCCGGGGGAAGGCCACTCTGGGGCCAACGTCCTGACTTTC. This encodes CASSPGEGHSGANVLTF.

V usage is TRBV5-1 and J usage is TRBJ2-7, with 10 bases that match TRBD1. J gave up 4 bases and V 1 base, and 2 bases lay outside the gene matches. CDR1 is SGHRS and CDR2 is YFSETQ in the germline V gene. This CDR3 region has 14 residues. The CDR3 is CASSLWGQGYEQYF. CDR3 DNA sequence: TGCGCCAGCAGCTTGTGGGGACAGGGGTACGAGCAGTACTTC. Variable domain in full (rest from reference TRBV5-1 and TRBJ2-7): KAGVTQTPRYLIKTRGQQVTLSCSPISGHRSVSWYQQTPGQGLQFLFEYFSETQRNKGNFPGRFSGRQFSNSRSEMNVSTLELGDSALYLCASSLWGQGYEQYFGPGTRLTVT.

The gene calls are TRBV7-9 and TRBJ2-5; TRBD1 aligns across 9 bases. CDR1 SEHNR and CDR2 FQNEAQ come from the germline V gene (reference sequence). The length of the CDR3 is 15 residues. V dropped 3 bases and J dropped 5; count of bases not matched to a gene: 7. Written as DNA, the CDR3 is TGTGCCAGCAGCTTCGGGACAGGGTCAGGGGAGACCCAGTACTTC. Residues: CASSFGTGSGETQYF.

The chain is built from TRBV7-2 and TRBJ1-1; the match to TRBD1 covers 7 bases. Trimming at V came to 7 bases and at J to 0 bases, leaving 5 bases not matched to a gene. The V gene's germline CDR1 is SGHTA and CDR2 FQGNSA. This CDR3 is 14 amino acids long. DNA for the CDR3: TGTGCCAGCACCCAGGACAGGATGAACACTGAAGCTTTCTTT. Amino acids: CASTQDRMNTEAFF.

This sequence joins TRBV20-1 and TRBJ1-1, with D uncertain. Germline CDR1 reads DFQATT; CDR2 reads SNEGSKA (reference sequence). The CDR3 covers 11 residues. V was clipped by 6 bases and J by 1 base, with 6 bases between them. CDR3 region: CSALWNTEAFF. CDR3 sequence (DNA): TGCAGTGCCCTCTGGAACACTGAAGCTTTCTTT.

This rearrangement joins TRBV5-6 to TRBJ2-5; 8 positions match TRBD2. With 0 bases clipped from V and 5 bases from J, the junction kept 6 bases outside the gene matches. This CDR3 has 15 amino acids. Germline assignment: CDR1 SGHDT and CDR2 YYEEEE. CDR3: CASSLVGRAVETQYF. The CDR3 DNA follows: TGTGCCAGCAGCTTGGTCGGGAGGGCCGTGGAGACCCAGTACTTC.

This chain connects TRBV29-1 to TRBJ2-7; 9 bases map to TRBD2. The trim removed 6 bases at V and 5 bases at J, leaving 5 bases unmatched. Germline V gene data show CDR1 as SQVTM and CDR2 as ANQGSEA. The CDR3 covers 12 residues. CDR3 nucleotides: TGCAGCGTGGGTCTAGCGGGAAACGAGCAGTACTTC. Protein: CSVGLAGNEQYF.

This clone occurred a few times. Because the CDR3 is missing its conserved closing phenylalanine or tryptophan, this is likely a read error. Because the CDR3's place on the DNA is in doubt, the DNA is left out and the CDR3 is given as listed by TCRdb. The chain has TRBV12-5 and TRBJ1-1; TRBD1, the D gene given by the table, was not confirmed from the DNA. The CDR3 is 11 amino acids long, termini counted. Germline assignment: CDR1 LGHNT and CDR2 FRNRAP. The CDR3 protein is CASGLLPTDTT.

The chain couples TRBV7-3 to TRBJ2-5; 10 nucleotides match TRBD2. This CDR3 has 16 residues. From germline, CDR1 is SGHTA and CDR2 FQGTGA. The trim removed 4 bases at V and 5 bases at J, leaving 10 bases unmatched. In DNA, the CDR3 is TGTGCCAGCAGCTCTGGAGCGGGGGGGCTCGCGGAGACCCAGTACTTC. Translation gives CASSSGAGGLAETQYF.

The rearrangement uses TRBV5-4 and TRBJ2-5; 8 positions agree with TRBD2. Germline V gives CDR1 SGHNT, CDR2 YYREEE (reference sequence). The CDR3 extends over 16 amino acids. The J segment lost 1 base and the V segment lost 5 bases, leaving 10 bases of the junction unmatched. The CDR3 nucleotides read TGTGCCAGCAGTCCGAGCGGGAGAGGTCGCCAAGAGACCCAGTACTTC. Residues: CASSPSGRGRQETQYF.